This T cell receptor (beta chain) originates from a study of T cell repertoires in cytomegalovirus infection. CDR3 length: 12 amino acids. Losses at the gene ends were 0 bases for V and 11 bases for J; bases not matched to a gene: 2. Germline V lookup: CDR1 SGHRS, CDR2 YFSETQ. TCRdb ran MiXCR on the reads and lists one entry per CDR3 protein. This repertoire shows under 850,000 distinct CDR3 sequences, about 40% found once; its top ten account for around 2.8%. This clonotype appeared a few times. The sample comprised PBMCs. The source of this sequence is a human donor in good health (CMV status not recorded). Some clones in this sample may be carry-over from other donors' samples. The gene calls are TRBV5-1 and TRBJ1-1; 9 nucleotides align to TRBD1. DNA of the CDR3: TGCGCCAGCAGCTTGGAAGGGACAGGGGCTTTCTTT. Translation gives CASSLEGTGAFF.